A single sample is the source of the 18 T cell receptor beta chains below, sequenced in a study of T cell repertoires in aging, cancer and after chemotherapy. Amplification of TCR beta used genomic DNA extracted from peripheral blood. A mixed TRB-A/B primer pool amplified rearranged TRB by multiplex touch-down PCR. TCRdb itself ran the multiplex PCR reads through MiXCR, one entry per CDR3 protein. The sample has 13,000 or so distinct CDR3 sequences, roughly 25% seen once. The sequenced sample consisted of blood. The receptor source for this set is a human donor in good health.

The CDR3 DNA sequence: TGTGCCAGCAGCTTAGAACAGACACGTGGCTACACCTTC. Its translation is CASSLEQTRGYTF. The genes are TRBV7-9 and TRBJ1-2; no clear D. CDR1 and CDR2 (germline): SEHNR, FQNEAQ (reference sequence). V was trimmed by 1 base and J by 7 bases, leaving 10 bases between them. The CDR3 is 13 amino acids.

There are a few counts of this clonotype. The chain joins TRBV12-3 or TRBV12-4 to TRBJ2-7; D call uncertain. V dropped 6 bases and J dropped 5 bases, with 14 bases sitting between them. The CDR3 extends over 13 amino acids. The CDR3 here is CASRSTTGHEQYF. The CDR3 region has the DNA TGTGCCAGCAGGTCCACTACCGGCCACGAGCAGTACTTC.

CDR3 sequence: CASSQDRRQGGNTEAFF. The CDR3 nucleotides are TGCGCCAGCAGCCAAGACCGACGACAGGGGGGAAACACTGAAGCTTTCTTT. The rearrangement links TRBV4-3 to TRBJ1-1; 9 bases are a match to TRBD1. CDR1 LGHNA and CDR2 YSLEER come from the germline V gene. After removal of 0 bases from V and 2 bases from J, the junction contained 7 bases not matched to a gene. The CDR3 runs to 17 residues.

The rearrangement uses TRBV20-1 and TRBJ2-7; tentatively, D is TRBD1 (5 bases). CDR3 size: 14 residues. Germline V gene sequence: CDR1 DFQATT, CDR2 SNEGSKA (reference sequence). The V end was cut by 1 base, the J end by 0 bases, with 10 bases between. The CDR3 protein is CSARAVQGSYEQYF. CDR3 nucleotides: TGCAGTGCTAGAGCCGTCCAGGGCTCCTACGAGCAGTACTTC.

This clonotype occurred many times. The CDR3 is CASSFSHSYEQYF. In nucleotides, the CDR3 is TGTGCCAGCAGTTTCAGTCACTCCTACGAGCAGTACTTC. The chain carries TRBV12-3 or TRBV12-4 and TRBJ2-7; D not certain. The CDR3 covers 13 residues. The germline V and J ends were trimmed by 3 bases and 0 bases, with 6 bases remaining between them.

This rearrangement joins TRBV29-1 to TRBJ2-5; a possible D gene is TRBD1 (5 bases). V was cut by 3 bases and J by 5 bases, with 19 bases left in between. The CDR3 is 15 amino acids. Germline assignment: CDR1 SQVTM and CDR2 ANQGSEA. The CDR3 region is CSVETLGERRETQYF. As DNA, the CDR3 is TGCAGCGTTGAGACTCTAGGGGAACGACGGGAGACCCAGTACTTC.

The V and J genes are TRBV5-8 and TRBJ2-1; weak D call: TRBD1 (5 bases). Germline V gene data show CDR1 as SGHTS and CDR2 as YDEGEE. This CDR3 is 17 amino acids long. V gave up 0 bases and J gave up 1 base, with 14 bases separating them. CDR3 sequence (DNA): TGTGCCAGCAGCTTGGGTCAGGGAATCGAATCCTACAATGAGCAGTTCTTC. Its protein product is CASSLGQGIESYNEQFF.

This clonotype occurred once. The chain couples TRBV6-4 to TRBJ2-1; 8 nucleotides line up with TRBD1. From germline, CDR1 is MRHNA and CDR2 SNTAGT. With 5 bases clipped from V and 3 bases from J, the junction kept 9 bases outside the gene matches. The CDR3 contains 16 residues. This CDR3 is CASSPSDRGYYNEQFF. The DNA of the CDR3 is TGTGCCAGCAGTCCCAGTGACAGGGGCTACTACAATGAGCAGTTCTTC.

The gene calls are TRBV5-1 and TRBJ1-1; weak D call: TRBD1 (5 bases). CDR3 length: 15 residues. Germline loops: CDR1 SGHRS, CDR2 YFSETQ. V was cut by 2 bases and J by 2 bases, with 13 bases left in between. The chain's CDR3 is CASSFQGGANTEAFF. The CDR3 region has the DNA TGCGCCAGCAGCTTTCAGGGAGGGGCAAACACTGAAGCTTTCTTT.

This clonotype has only a few counts. This chain uses TRBV6-5 with TRBJ2-5; TRBD1 or TRBD2 may be the D gene (6 bases each). V lost 5 bases and J 5 bases, leaving 12 bases between the germline ends. CDR1 and CDR2 from the germline V gene are MNHEY and SVGAGI. The CDR3 totals 13 residues. The CDR3 DNA reads as TGTGCCAGCAGTCAAGGGGGGTGGGAGACCCAGTACTTC. Residues: CASSQGGWETQYF.

This CDR3 is CASSLMAGGHQETQYF. The CDR3 DNA follows: TGCGCCAGCAGCTTGATGGCAGGGGGTCACCAAGAGACCCAGTACTTC. The rearrangement links TRBV5-1 to TRBJ2-5; 7 nucleotides align to TRBD1. Germline CDR1 is SGHRS and CDR2 is YFSETQ. The CDR3 extends over 16 amino acids. With 1 base clipped from V and 0 bases from J, the junction kept 6 bases outside the gene matches. The full variable domain, rest sourced from reference TRBV5-1 and TRBJ2-5, is KAGVTQTPRYLIKTRGQQVTLSCSPISGHRSVSWYQQTPGQGLQFLFEYFSETQRNKGNFPGRFSGRQFSNSRSEMNVSTLELGDSALYLCASSLMAGGHQETQYFGPGTRLLVL.

The V gene is TRBV2, the J gene TRBJ1-2, with 8 bases that match TRBD1. Germline V CDR1 and CDR2: SNHLY, FYNNEI. This CDR3 has 15 residues. The trim removed 7 bases at V and 2 bases at J, leaving 9 bases unmatched. CDR3 amino acids: CASKGQVGTNYGYTF. For the CDR3, the DNA is TGTGCCAGCAAGGGACAGGTTGGGACCAACTATGGCTACACCTTC.

This rearrangement joins TRBV19 to TRBJ1-2; no clear D. The CDR3 extends over 16 amino acids. V was pared by 4 bases and J by 4 bases, with 19 bases between. In germline, CDR1 is LNHDA, CDR2 SQIVND (reference sequence). The CDR3 region is CASSTRVGQAAYGYTF. The DNA of the CDR3 is TGTGCCAGTAGTACGAGGGTTGGGCAGGCGGCCTATGGCTACACCTTC.

The chain combines TRBV12-5 with TRBJ1-4; 7 positions agree with TRBD1. The CDR3 is made up of 16 amino acids. Germline CDR1 reads LGHNT; CDR2 reads FRNRAP. V gave up 6 bases and J gave up 2 bases; unmatched junction bases: 9. The CDR3 region is CASGPGDRVTNEKLFF. CDR3 DNA: TGTGCTAGTGGCCCGGGAGACAGGGTGACTAATGAAAAACTGTTTTTT.

The chain has TRBV5-6 and TRBJ1-2; D is uncertain. Trimming removed 4 bases at V and 1 base at J, with 17 bases between. The CDR3 loop spans 16 amino acids. CDR1 is SGHDT and CDR2 is YYEEEE in the germline V gene. CDR3 coding DNA: TGTGCCAGCAGCCAGATTCTTAGGGTCTTTAACTATGGCTACACCTTC. Translating gives CASSQILRVFNYGYTF.

The chain employs TRBV20-1 and TRBJ2-7; no definite D call. CDR1 is DFQATT and CDR2 is SNEGSKA in the germline V gene (reference sequence). The length of the CDR3 is 13 residues. The V and J ends lost 6 bases and 5 bases respectively, with 17 bases between them. CDR3 amino acids: CSAVPVGPHEQYF. The CDR3, as DNA: TGCAGTGCCGTCCCAGTGGGTCCGCACGAGCAGTACTTC.

V usage is TRBV28 and J usage is TRBJ2-7; 7 bases are a match to TRBD1. The CDR3 has 15 residues. With 1 base clipped from V and 7 bases from J, the junction kept 10 bases outside the gene matches. Germline-derived CDR1 and CDR2 are MDHEN and SYDVKM. CDR3 amino acids: CASSLLGGATGEQYF. CDR3 nucleotide sequence: TGTGCCAGCAGTTTATTAGGGGGCGCAACAGGTGAGCAGTACTTC.

This chain connects TRBV18 to TRBJ1-6, with D perhaps matching TRBD1 (6 bases). The CDR3 extends over 12 amino acids. Per the germline V gene, CDR1 is KGHSH and CDR2 is LQKENI. V was trimmed by 6 bases and J by 15 bases, leaving 15 bases between them. DNA for the CDR3: TGTGCCAGCTCCCCAGACCAGACAGGCCTCCACTTT. Translated: CASSPDQTGLHF.